These 23 T cell receptor beta chains originate from one sample sequenced in a study of T cell repertoires in aging, cancer and after chemotherapy. Amplification of TCR beta used genomic DNA extracted from peripheral blood. A mixed TRB-A/B primer pool amplified rearranged TRB by multiplex touch-down PCR. Via MiXCR, TCRdb re-called the multiplex PCR reads, giving one row per CDR3 protein. The profile covers about 3,200 distinct CDR3 sequences, with 20% to 25% appearing a single time and about 40% taken by the ten largest. Sequencing was done on a sample of blood. These receptors were taken from a human donor with a blood cancer.

This chain links TRBV5-1 with TRBJ1-1; possibly TRBD1 for D (5 bases). Trimming stripped 0 bases from V and 4 bases from J, with 16 bases between. The length of the CDR3 is 16 residues. Germline values: CDR1 SGHRS, CDR2 YFSETQ. CDR3: CASSLDSAGGGTEAFF. The DNA for the CDR3 is TGCGCCAGCAGCTTGGACAGCGCGGGGGGTGGCACTGAAGCTTTCTTT.

By share, this clonotype counts as medium-sized. The rearrangement links TRBV6-5 to TRBJ1-3, with D unresolved. Germline V lookup: CDR1 MNHEY, CDR2 SVGAGI. Between the trimmed V and J ends, which lost 6 bases and 4 bases, there was a span of 13 bases. CDR3 length equals 14 residues. The CDR3 loop is CASREVGKGNTIYF. CDR3 DNA: TGTGCCAGCAGGGAGGTGGGGAAAGGAAACACCATATATTTT.

V gene TRBV10-3 combines with J gene TRBJ2-2; D not certain. V lost 7 bases to trimming and J lost 2 bases, with 5 bases between them. The germline gives CDR1 ENHRY, CDR2 SYGVKD. The CDR3 is made up of 12 amino acids. For the CDR3, the DNA is TGTGCCATCAACAGAAACACCGGGGAGCTGTTTTTT. Residues: CAINRNTGELFF.

The CDR3 DNA sequence: TGTGCCAGCACCACCCCACCGGGACAGCCCCAGCATTTT. Protein: CASTTPPGQPQHF. This chain links TRBV28 with TRBJ1-5; D not certain. Germline values: CDR1 MDHEN, CDR2 SYDVKM. This CDR3 region has 13 residues. V was pared by 7 bases and J by 7 bases, with 14 bases between.

The chain has TRBV12-3 or TRBV12-4 and TRBJ1-1; D might be TRBD1 (5 bases). The V end lost 3 bases, the J end lost 0 bases, and 11 bases lay between the germline ends. CDR3 size: 15 residues. CDR3 coding DNA: TGTGCCAGCAGTTTGCAGGGTCGGATGAACACTGAAGCTTTCTTT. Translation: CASSLQGRMNTEAFF.

This clonotype is classed as medium-sized. J is TRBJ1-4 and V is TRBV12-3 or TRBV12-4; 8 bases are a match to TRBD1. The V gene end was trimmed by 5 bases and the J gene end by 5 bases; junction bases not matched to a gene: 7. The CDR3 contains 15 residues. Written as DNA, the CDR3 is TGTGCCAGCAGTCTAGGACAGGGTATGAATGAAAAACTGTTTTTT. Translation: CASSLGQGMNEKLFF.

This clonotype appeared a few times. The rearrangement links TRBV6-2 or TRBV6-3 to TRBJ1-5, with D possibly matching TRBD1 (5 bases). The CDR3 consists of 14 residues. The V end lost 6 bases, the J end lost 4 bases, and 13 bases lay between the germline ends. CDR1 is MNHEY, CDR2 SVGEGT, per germline. In nucleotides, the CDR3 is TGTGCCAGCAGCCGGACAAGCGGAAATCAGCCCCAGCATTTT. Its protein is CASSRTSGNQPQHF.

By proportion, this clonotype is medium-sized. The junction departs from the called germline gene at one end, perhaps through a read error. The chain is built from TRBV6-2 or TRBV6-3 and TRBJ2-7; 14 bases match TRBD2. This CDR3 is 12 amino acids long. Germline-derived CDR1 and CDR2 are MNHEY and SVGEGT. The chain's CDR3 is CASSPQGLAGDF. CDR3 bases: TGTGCCAGCAGTCCCCAGGGACTAGCGGGGGATTTC.

This clonotype turned up a few times. The CDR3 protein is CATSDLGTGSYNEQFF. The CDR3 bases are TGTGCCACCAGTGATTTGGGGACTGGTTCCTACAATGAGCAGTTCTTC. The V and J genes are TRBV24-1 and TRBJ2-1, with D perhaps matching TRBD2 (6 bases). The CDR3 is 16 amino acids. The V end was cut by 0 bases, the J end by 1 base, with 9 bases between. The germline V gene encodes CDR1 KGHDR and CDR2 SFDVKD.

V usage is TRBV2 and J usage is TRBJ2-2; possible D gene TRBD2, 6 bases. Deletions cut 7 bases from V and 6 bases from J, with 21 bases between. The CDR3 spans 16 residues. Germline V gene sequence: CDR1 SNHLY, CDR2 FYNNEI. CDR3 sequence (DNA): TGTGCCAGCAACCCTCATGGGGGGAACGTCGCCGGGGAGCTGTTTTTT. Residues: CASNPHGGNVAGELFF.

The genes are TRBV13 and TRBJ2-7, with a weak D call TRBD2 (5 bases). Trimming pared 4 bases from V and 0 bases from J, leaving 10 bases between. CDR3 size: 14 residues. The V gene's germline CDR1 is PRHDT and CDR2 FYEKMQ (reference sequence). The CDR3 is CASSYSDLSYEQYF. In DNA, the CDR3 is TGTGCCAGCAGCTATAGCGACCTCTCCTACGAGCAGTACTTC.

Comments on this clonotype: A clone one base away is much larger, so this may be a read error. This rearrangement joins TRBV6-5 to TRBJ1-1; D may be TRBD1 (5 bases). The germline gives CDR1 MNHEY, CDR2 SVGAGI. Trimming shortened V by 6 bases and J by 1 base, and 12 bases separated the two germline ends. The CDR3 is 14 amino acids. Here the CDR3 DNA reads TGTGCCAGCAGACGGACAAACCGGAACACTGAAGCTTTCTTT. Protein: CASRRTNRNTEAFF.

This clonotype is medium-sized in the sample. V and J are TRBV19 and TRBJ2-2; D is tentatively TRBD1 or TRBD2 (5 bases each). Germline CDR1 LNHDA, CDR2 SQIVND (reference sequence). This CDR3 comprises 14 residues. V was cut by 6 bases and J by 4 bases, with 12 bases left in between. The CDR3: CASRRGDVTGELFF. The CDR3 bases are TGTGCCAGTAGGAGGGGCGACGTCACCGGGGAGCTGTTTTTT.

This clonotype has more than one count but fewer than ten. This chain connects TRBV5-1 to TRBJ2-2; unclear D gene. CDR1 SGHRS and CDR2 YFSETQ come from the germline V gene. CDR3 length: 15 residues. Trimming stripped 0 bases from V and 2 bases from J, with 8 bases between. The CDR3 region has the DNA TGCGCCAGCAGCTTGGGACATCGAAACACCGGGGAGCTGTTTTTT. This encodes CASSLGHRNTGELFF.

This clonotype was seen a few times. V is TRBV11-2 and J is TRBJ2-3; D might be TRBD2 (5 bases). CDR1 is SGHAT and CDR2 is FQNNGV in the germline V gene. This CDR3 contains 12 residues. V was cut by 4 bases and J by 6 bases, with 8 bases left in between. The CDR3 bases are TGTGCCAGCAGCTGGAGGCTGGATACGCAGTATTTT. Residues: CASSWRLDTQYF.

In its sample, this clonotype is medium-sized (0.01 to 0.1%). In DNA form, the CDR3 reads TGTGCCAGCTCACCACTCCCCAAAAGGGGTGGACCTAGCACAGATACGCAGTATTTT. It specifies CASSPLPKRGGPSTDTQYF. V gene TRBV18 combines with J gene TRBJ2-3, with a possible D match to TRBD1 (5 bases). V shed 1 base and J shed 0 bases, with 20 bases lying between them. Germline V gene lookup returns CDR1 KGHSH and CDR2 LQKENI. The CDR3 spans 19 residues.

DNA of the CDR3: TGTGCCAGCAGCCCCCCCCCCGGGACAGGGGACTACGAGCAGTACTTC. Its protein product is CASSPPPGTGDYEQYF. V gene TRBV7-6 combines with J gene TRBJ2-7; 10 bases match TRBD1. CDR3 size: 16 residues. Trimming at V came to 5 bases and at J to 3 bases, leaving 10 bases not matched to a gene. Germline CDR1 and CDR2: SGHVS and FNYEAQ. Complete variable domain (other parts from reference TRBV7-6 and TRBJ2-7): GAGVSQSPRYKVTKRGQDVALRCDPISGHVSLYWYRQALGQGPEFLTYFNYEAQQDKSGLPNDRFSAERPEGSISTLTIQRTEQRDSAMYRCASSPPPGTGDYEQYFGPGTRLTVT.

A remark on this clonotype: A much larger clone sits a single nucleotide away, making a read error possible. The rearrangement links TRBV19 to TRBJ1-4; D is unresolved. The germline V gene encodes CDR1 LNHDA and CDR2 SQIVND (reference sequence). The CDR3 runs to 14 residues. This CDR3 reads CASSIHRGNKKLFF. CDR3 coding DNA: TGTGCCAGTAGTATTCACAGAGGTAATAAAAAACTGTTTTTT.

This clonotype is deemed medium-sized. The chain links TRBV6-1 to TRBJ2-3; a weak D match, TRBD1 (7 bases). The CDR3 contains 17 residues. The V end was cut by 0 bases, the J end by 3 bases, with 16 bases between. The germline CDR1 and CDR2 sequences are MNHNS and SASEGT. The CDR3 region has the DNA TGTGCCAGCAGTGAAGCCTTCTTACAGGGGAGGACAGATACGCAGTATTTT. Its protein is CASSEAFLQGRTDTQYF.

The rearrangement joins TRBV4-3 to TRBJ1-2, with D perhaps matching TRBD1 (6 bases). CDR3 size: 15 residues. The V gene lost 1 base and the J gene lost 4 bases, with 13 bases spanning the gap. Per the germline V gene, CDR1 is LGHNA and CDR2 is YSLEER. CDR3 region: CASSQGGTPFYGYTF. CDR3 sequence (DNA): TGCGCCAGCAGCCAAGGCGGGACACCATTCTATGGCTACACCTTC.

This clonotype is categorized as medium-sized (0.01 to 0.1%). The rearrangement links TRBV18 to TRBJ2-3; no firm D call. This CDR3 has 17 residues. Looked up from germline, CDR1 is KGHSH and CDR2 is LQKENI. Trimming cost V 6 bases and J 0 bases, with 19 bases left between them. CDR3 coding DNA: TGTGCCAGCTCGCGAGACCTCGGCAGGACGAGCACAGATACGCAGTATTTT. The encoded protein is CASSRDLGRTSTDTQYF.

This clonotype was observed a handful of times. The chain recombines TRBV20-1 with TRBJ2-3, with D possibly being TRBD1 (5 bases). V was clipped by 3 bases and J by 6 bases, with 10 bases between them. Per the germline V gene, CDR1 is DFQATT and CDR2 is SNEGSKA (reference sequence). This CDR3 has 12 amino acids. This CDR3 is CSASQGVDTQYF. The CDR3 DNA reads as TGCAGTGCTAGTCAAGGGGTTGATACGCAGTATTTT.

Comments on this clonotype: This may arise from a read error, as a much more abundant clone is one base away. The chain uses TRBV7-6 and TRBJ2-7, with 10 bases matching TRBD1. From germline, CDR1 is SGHVS and CDR2 FNYEAQ. V shed 1 base and J 5 bases; nucleotides not matched to a gene: 5. The CDR3 loop spans 15 amino acids. The CDR3 DNA reads as TGTGCCAGCAGCTTAGAAGGGACAGGGGCCAACGAGCAGTACTTC. Translated, it gives CASSLEGTGANEQYF.